This T cell receptor beta chain was identified during a study of cytomegalovirus exposure and HLA in healthy donors. Use of 60 Vbeta and 13 Jbeta primers characterized the PCR. This table comes from immunoSEQ multiplex PCR, and its TCRdb copy is limited to in-frame clones, with some not included. This sample has about 180,000 clones, with around three quarters found just once. Trimming took off 0 bases at V and 7 bases at J, with 12 bases between the two ends. The germline CDR1 and CDR2 sequences are LGHNA and YSLEER. The CDR3 consists of 15 residues. The sequence came from a woman aged 25 to 39 in good health and CMV-seropositive. Sequencing input: PBMCs. The chain carries TRBV4-3 and TRBJ1-4; D unresolved. CDR3 sequence reads: CASSQDASRGEKLFF. DNA for the CDR3: TGCGCCAGCAGCCAAGATGCGAGTCGGGGTGAAAAACTGTTTTTT.